This T cell receptor beta chain was observed in a study of T-cell reconstitution after alpha-beta-depleted transplantation in children. A TCRbeta library incorporating unique molecular identifiers was prepared. TCRdb reprocessed the PCR reads with MiXCR, giving one entry per CDR3 protein. The data hold some 490,000 distinct CDR3 sequences, with around 13% observed a single time. This clonotype was seen more than once but under ten times. The CDR3 runs 14 residues. The junction had 4 bases not matched to a gene; V was cut back by 6 bases and J by 5 bases. Germline V gene lookup returns CDR1 SNHLY and CDR2 FYNNEI.

This rearrangement joins TRBV2 to TRBJ2-5; 12 bases match TRBD1. The source was PBMCs from the stem cell graft donor, collected from the stem cell graft. The TCR was taken from a human donor who donated a stem cell graft to a child with combined immunodeficiency. The CDR3 protein is CASRGDRGRETQYF. The CDR3 DNA reads TGTGCCAGCAGGGGGGACAGGGGGCGTGAGACCCAGTACTTC.